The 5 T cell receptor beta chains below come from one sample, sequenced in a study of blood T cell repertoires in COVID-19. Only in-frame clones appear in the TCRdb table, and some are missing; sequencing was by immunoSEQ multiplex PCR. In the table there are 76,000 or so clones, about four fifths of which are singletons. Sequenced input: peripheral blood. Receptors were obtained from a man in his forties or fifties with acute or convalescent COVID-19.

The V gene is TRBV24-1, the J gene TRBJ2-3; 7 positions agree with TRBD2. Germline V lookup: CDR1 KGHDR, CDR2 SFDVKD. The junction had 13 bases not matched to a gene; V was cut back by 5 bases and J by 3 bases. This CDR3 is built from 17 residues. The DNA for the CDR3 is TGTGCCACCAGTGCGTCATTCTTGGACGGGGGGACAGATACGCAGTATTTT. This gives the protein CATSASFLDGGTDTQYF.

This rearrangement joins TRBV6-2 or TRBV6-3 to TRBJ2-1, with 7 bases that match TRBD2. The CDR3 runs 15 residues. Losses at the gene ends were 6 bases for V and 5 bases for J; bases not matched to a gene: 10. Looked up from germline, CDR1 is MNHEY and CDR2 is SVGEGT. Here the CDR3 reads CASSLKRDWNNEQFF. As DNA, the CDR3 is TGTGCCAGCAGCCTCAAGCGGGACTGGAACAATGAGCAGTTCTTC.

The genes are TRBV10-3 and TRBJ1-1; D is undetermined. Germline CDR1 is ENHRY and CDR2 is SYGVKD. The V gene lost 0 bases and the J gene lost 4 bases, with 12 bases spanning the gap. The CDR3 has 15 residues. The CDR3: CAISESKVTGTEAFF. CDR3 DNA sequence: TGTGCCATCAGTGAGTCGAAGGTAACGGGCACTGAAGCTTTCTTT.

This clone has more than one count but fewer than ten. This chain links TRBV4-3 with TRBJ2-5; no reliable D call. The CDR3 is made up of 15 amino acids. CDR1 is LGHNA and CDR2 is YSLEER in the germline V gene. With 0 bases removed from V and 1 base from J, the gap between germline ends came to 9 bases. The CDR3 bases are TGCGCCAGCAGCCAAGAGGCGAGGTTCCAAGAGACCCAGTACTTC. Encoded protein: CASSQEARFQETQYF.

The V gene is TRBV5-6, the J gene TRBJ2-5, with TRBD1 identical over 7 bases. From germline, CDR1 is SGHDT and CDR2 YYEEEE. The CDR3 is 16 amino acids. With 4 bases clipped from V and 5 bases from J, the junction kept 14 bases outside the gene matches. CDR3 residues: CASSEGTVSSVETQYF. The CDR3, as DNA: TGTGCCAGCAGCGAGGGGACAGTGAGCTCCGTCGAGACCCAGTACTTC.